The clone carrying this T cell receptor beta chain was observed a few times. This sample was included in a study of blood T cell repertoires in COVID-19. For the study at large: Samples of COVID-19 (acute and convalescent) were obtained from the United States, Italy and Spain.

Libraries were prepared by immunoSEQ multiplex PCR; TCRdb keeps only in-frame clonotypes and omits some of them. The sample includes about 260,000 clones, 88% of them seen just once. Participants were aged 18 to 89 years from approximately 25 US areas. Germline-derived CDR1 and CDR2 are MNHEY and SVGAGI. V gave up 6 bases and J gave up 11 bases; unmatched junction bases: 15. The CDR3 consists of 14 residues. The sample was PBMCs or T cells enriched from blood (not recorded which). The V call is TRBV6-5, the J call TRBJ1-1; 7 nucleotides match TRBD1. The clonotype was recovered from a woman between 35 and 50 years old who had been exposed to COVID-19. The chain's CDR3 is CASRSGGTAPWAFF. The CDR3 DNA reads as TGTGCCAGCAGGTCAGGGGGAACGGCCCCCTGGGCTTTCTTT.